This T cell receptor beta chain originates from a study of blood T cells in healthy people across ages. Whole-study findings and limits: Underestimates were what the diversity estimates from one million T cells were considered to be. A roughly linear age-dependent decrease characterized TCR beta diversity per million T cells.

The second PCR ran about 6 to 12 cycles with a sample-barcoded 5' primer and J-beta primers. Using its own MiXCR run on the 5' RACE reads, TCRdb lists one record per CDR3 protein. This sample has roughly 800,000 distinct CDR3 sequences, with around a quarter found just once. Trimming removed 10 bases from V and 0 bases from J, with 12 bases in between. This CDR3 region has 13 residues. This clonotype was counted only a few times. Its target is not known. The same data also contributed to another study, on T cells of mothers and their children. According to that study: Compared with unrelated pairs, related mother-child pairs had slightly higher, non-significant overlap.

Input material: blood. V and J are TRBV12-3 or TRBV12-4 and TRBJ1-2; no reliable D call. This receptor was obtained from a boy under 18 in good health. CDR3 sequence: CATTPQANYGYTF. In DNA form, the CDR3 reads TGTGCCACCACGCCCCAGGCTAACTATGGCTACACCTTC.